The 19 T cell receptor beta chains below come from one sample, sequenced in a study of blood T cell repertoires in COVID-19. TCRdb's copy holds only in-frame clones and misses some; the assay was immunoSEQ multiplex PCR. The sample consists of about 160,000 clones, 85% to 95% of them appearing once. Sample: peripheral blood. Receptor source: a woman between 50 and 59 years old with acute or convalescent COVID-19.

The J gene is TRBJ2-1, the V gene TRBV6-5, with 8 bases matching TRBD1. The V and J ends lost 4 bases and 2 bases, in that order; junction bases with no gene match: 7. From germline, CDR1 is MNHEY and CDR2 SVGAGI. The CDR3 sequence is 16 residues long. The CDR3 DNA sequence: TGTGCCAGCAGTTCAGGGGGCTTTACCCCCTACAATGAGCAGTTCTTC. The encoded protein is CASSSGGFTPYNEQFF.

The V and J genes are TRBV7-2 and TRBJ1-6; D gene ambiguous. The V and J ends lost 5 bases and 7 bases respectively, with 12 bases between them. Germline CDR1 and CDR2: SGHTA and FQGNSA. The length of the CDR3 is 14 residues. The DNA for the CDR3 is TGTGCCAGCAGCCCGAGGGCGTTAAATTCACCCCTCCACTTT. Translating gives CASSPRALNSPLHF. Filled out from reference TRBV7-2 and TRBJ1-6, the complete variable domain reads GAGVSQSPSNKVTEKGKDVELRCDPISGHTALYWYRQSLGQGLEFLIYFQGNSAPDKSGLPSDRFSAERTGGSVSTLTIQRTQQEDSAVYLCASSPRALNSPLHFGNGTRLTVT.

This rearrangement joins TRBV2 to TRBJ2-7; possible D gene TRBD2, 5 bases. In germline, CDR1 is SNHLY, CDR2 FYNNEI. V gave up 4 bases and J gave up 5 bases, with 15 bases separating them. The CDR3 has 14 residues. CDR3 nucleotides: TGTGCCAGCAGTGTTGAGGGAATCAGGAACGAGCAGTACTTC. Its translation: CASSVEGIRNEQYF.

This clone has a single count. This chain joins TRBV28 and TRBJ2-7; perhaps TRBD2 as D (6 bases). The CDR3 has 13 residues. Looked up from germline, CDR1 is MDHEN and CDR2 is SYDVKM. V lost 4 bases to trimming and J lost 5 bases, with 12 bases between them. CDR3 DNA sequence: TGTGCCAGCAGTTATATTTCGGGAGACGAGCAGTACTTC. Residues: CASSYISGDEQYF.

V usage is TRBV7-3 and J usage is TRBJ1-1; a possible D gene is TRBD1 (5 bases). The ends were cut back, 5 bases at V and 3 bases at J, with 16 bases in the middle. The CDR3 consists of 15 residues. Germline CDR1 and CDR2: SGHTA and FQGTGA. For the CDR3, the DNA is TGTGCCAGCAGCCGCACCGCGGGGACCGACACTGAAGCTTTCTTT. Translation gives CASSRTAGTDTEAFF.

The rearrangement joins TRBV2 to TRBJ2-5, with D maybe TRBD1 (6 bases). The CDR3 runs to 16 residues. Germline V gene sequence: CDR1 SNHLY, CDR2 FYNNEI. Trimming removed 4 bases from V and 1 base from J, with 16 bases in between. The CDR3 DNA follows: TGTGCCAGCAGTGTAGGCGACAGGAACAGCCAAGAGACCCAGTACTTC. This encodes CASSVGDRNSQETQYF.

V is TRBV5-8 and J is TRBJ1-5, with TRBD1 matching over 7 bases. The ends lost 4 bases at V and 4 bases at J; junction bases unmatched: 17. The germline CDR1 and CDR2 sequences are SGHTS and YDEGEE. The CDR3 consists of 18 residues. CDR3 sequence (DNA): TGTGCCAGCAGCCCGCGACAGGGTCTCAGGATATGGAATCAGCCCCAGCATTTT. This encodes CASSPRQGLRIWNQPQHF.

CDR3 sequence: CASTARGGETQYF. The DNA of the CDR3 is TGTGCCAGCACTGCTCGGGGGGGGGAGACCCAGTACTTC. The V and J genes are TRBV12-3 or TRBV12-4 and TRBJ2-5; 8 bases agree with TRBD2. The J segment lost 5 bases and the V segment lost 7 bases, leaving 6 bases of the junction unmatched. The CDR3 spans 13 residues.

This clone was seen a handful of times. The chain links TRBV6-1 to TRBJ1-1; D might be TRBD1 (5 bases). Germline V gene data show CDR1 as MNHNS and CDR2 as SASEGT. V was clipped by 5 bases and J by 8 bases, with 12 bases between them. The CDR3 covers 12 residues. This CDR3 is CASSSARGEAFF. The CDR3 DNA follows: TGTGCCAGCAGTTCGGCCCGGGGGGAAGCTTTCTTT.

This clone is a singleton in its sample. The chain uses TRBV5-1 and TRBJ2-2; D remains ambiguous. The V gene lost 4 bases and the J gene lost 7 bases, with 8 bases spanning the gap. Germline CDR1 reads SGHRS; CDR2 reads YFSETQ. CDR3 length: 12 amino acids. The CDR3 region is CASSEYDGELFF. CDR3 DNA: TGCGCCAGCAGCGAGTACGACGGGGAGCTGTTTTTT.

This clone appeared a single time. The rearrangement links TRBV5-4 to TRBJ1-1; TRBD1 agrees at 8 bases. The CDR3 has 12 amino acids. Per the germline V gene, CDR1 is SGHNT and CDR2 is YYREEE (reference sequence). With 4 bases clipped from V and 8 bases from J, the junction kept 4 bases outside the gene matches. DNA of the CDR3: TGTGCCAGCAGCCTACAGGGGGGGGAAGCTTTCTTT. Amino acid sequence: CASSLQGGEAFF.

This clone appeared a single time. The chain carries TRBV5-6 and TRBJ2-7, with a tentative D call TRBD1 (5 bases). The germline V gene has CDR1 SGHDT and CDR2 YYEEEE. The V end was cut by 5 bases, the J end by 3 bases, with 21 bases between. This CDR3 is 16 amino acids long. CDR3 DNA sequence: TGTGCCAGCAGTATGGGCGGCCCAGGGTTTCACTACGAGCAGTACTTC. Translating it yields CASSMGGPGFHYEQYF.

This sequence joins TRBV28 and TRBJ2-7; possible D gene TRBD1, 5 bases. Germline V CDR1 and CDR2: MDHEN, SYDVKM. The CDR3 has 12 residues. Trimming pared 5 bases from V and 6 bases from J, leaving 11 bases between. CDR3 nucleotide sequence: TGTGCCAGCAGTCCCCTAAGGGGCGAGCAGTACTTC. The encoded protein is CASSPLRGEQYF.

The chain links TRBV7-3 to TRBJ1-4; tentatively, D is TRBD1 (6 bases). This CDR3 region has 16 residues. Germline V gene sequence: CDR1 SGHTA, CDR2 FQGTGA. Trimming cost V 2 bases and J 6 bases, with 16 bases left between them. The CDR3 region is CASSLDPRQEDEKLFF. In DNA form, the CDR3 reads TGTGCCAGCAGCTTAGACCCTCGACAGGAGGATGAAAAACTGTTTTTT. The complete variable domain, with remaining parts taken from reference TRBV7-3 and TRBJ1-4, reads GAGVSQTPSNKVTEKGKYVELRCDPISGHTALYWYRQSLGQGPEFLIYFQGTGAADDSGLPNDRFFAVRPEGSVSTLKIQRTERGDSAVYLCASSLDPRQEDEKLFFGSGTQLSVL.

This clone was seen at least ten times. The chain couples TRBV2 to TRBJ1-2; the match to TRBD1 covers 8 bases. V lost 10 bases, J lost 5 bases, and 9 bases stayed unmatched. The germline V gene has CDR1 SNHLY and CDR2 FYNNEI. This CDR3 spans 13 amino acids. DNA of the CDR3: TGTGCCACCTCCCGACAGGGGCAATATGGCTACACCTTC. Translated: CATSRQGQYGYTF.

The rearrangement links TRBV15 to TRBJ1-3; 10 nucleotides match TRBD1. Germline trimming cut 3 bases from V and 7 bases from J; bases unmatched to any gene: 9. Germline assignment: CDR1 LNHNV and CDR2 YYDKDF (reference sequence). The CDR3 contains 16 residues. The CDR3 DNA follows: TGTGCCACCAGCAGCCCCCTTCGGACAGGGGGGAACACCATATATTTT. This encodes CATSSPLRTGGNTIYF.

The chain links TRBV6-4 to TRBJ2-1; 9 bases match TRBD2. V gave up 4 bases and J gave up 6 bases; unmatched junction bases: 4. CDR3 size: 14 residues. From germline, CDR1 is MRHNA and CDR2 SNTAGT. CDR3 loop: CASSGLAGANEQFF. The CDR3 nucleotides read TGTGCCAGCAGTGGATTAGCGGGGGCCAATGAGCAGTTCTTC.

This clone showed up just once. V usage is TRBV18 and J usage is TRBJ2-2, with TRBD2 identical over 7 bases. This CDR3 contains 19 residues. Losses at the gene ends were 5 bases for V and 3 bases for J; bases not matched to a gene: 18. Germline values: CDR1 KGHSH, CDR2 LQKENI. CDR3 sequence reads: CASSNPQATSRGDTGELFF. The CDR3 DNA follows: TGTGCCAGCTCAAACCCTCAAGCGACTAGCCGGGGGGACACCGGGGAGCTGTTTTTT.

This rearrangement joins TRBV6-2 or TRBV6-3 to TRBJ1-2, with D hard to call. This CDR3 region has 15 residues. Trimming removed 4 bases from V and 5 bases from J, with 17 bases in between. Looked up from germline, CDR1 is MNHEY and CDR2 is SVGEGT. CDR3 DNA: TGTGCCAGCAGTTCAGTGACGAATTACGGGTATGGCTACACCTTC. Translation: CASSSVTNYGYGYTF.